These 21 T cell receptor beta chains were all obtained from the same sample, sequenced in a study of identifying expanded T cells in peripheral blood. Clones were sequenced by immunoSEQ multiplex PCR, and TCRdb holds only the in-frame ones, with some missing. The sample shows some 93,000 clones, almost 90% of them seen only once. The sample taken for sequencing was blood. The receptors here all came from a person between 18 and 75 years old in good health.

The V gene is TRBV5-1, the J gene TRBJ2-3, with 10 positions matching TRBD1. Trimming cost V 5 bases and J 0 bases; bases outside gene matches: 3. This CDR3 is built from 15 residues. Germline values: CDR1 SGHRS, CDR2 YFSETQ. The CDR3: CASSQGQGSTDTQYF. DNA of the CDR3: TGCGCCAGCAGTCAGGGACAGGGGAGCACAGATACGCAGTATTTT.

The V gene is TRBV7-9, the J gene TRBJ2-3, with 9 positions matching TRBD2. V shed 3 bases, J shed 3 bases, and the junction held 7 bases outside the gene matches. Germline CDR1 is SEHNR and CDR2 is FQNEAQ (reference sequence). This CDR3 is built from 16 residues. The CDR3 here is CASSFGAGGGTDTQYF. CDR3 DNA sequence: TGTGCCAGCAGCTTCGGAGCGGGGGGCGGTACAGATACGCAGTATTTT.

The chain employs TRBV7-9 and TRBJ1-6; possibly TRBD1 for D (5 bases). This CDR3 is built from 15 residues. V was cut by 1 base and J by 5 bases, with 9 bases left in between. The germline V gene has CDR1 SEHNR and CDR2 FQNEAQ (reference sequence). Here the CDR3 DNA reads TGTGCCAGCAGCTTAGGGACATCTGATAATTCACCCCTCCACTTT. It codes for CASSLGTSDNSPLHF. Filled out from reference TRBV7-9 and TRBJ1-6, the complete variable domain reads DTGVSQNPRHKITKRGQNVTFRCDPISEHNRLYWYRQTLGQGPEFLTYFQNEAQLEKSRLLSDRFSAERPKGSFSTLEIQRTEQGDSAMYLCASSLGTSDNSPLHFGNGTRLTVT.

V and J are TRBV28 and TRBJ1-1; 8 bases line up with TRBD1. The length of the CDR3 is 16 residues. The germline CDR1 and CDR2 sequences are MDHEN and SYDVKM. V dropped 5 bases and J dropped 1; count of bases not matched to a gene: 9. CDR3 in amino acids: CASSGPDRAGNTEAFF. The CDR3 coding sequence is TGTGCCAGCAGTGGGCCGGACAGGGCTGGGAACACTGAAGCTTTCTTT.

The chain is built from TRBV28 and TRBJ2-7; 9 bases are a match to TRBD1. From germline, CDR1 is MDHEN and CDR2 SYDVKM. Germline trimming cut 5 bases from V and 6 bases from J; bases unmatched to any gene: 11. CDR3 size: 15 residues. Here the CDR3 DNA reads TGTGCCAGCAGTGCGCCGGGACAGGGAGATCCCGAGCAGTACTTC. Its protein is CASSAPGQGDPEQYF.

The rearrangement joins TRBV4-2 to TRBJ2-3, with D unresolved. There are 12 residues in the CDR3. V lost 4 bases and J 6 bases, leaving 8 bases between the germline ends. Germline V gene sequence: CDR1 LGHNA, CDR2 YNFKEQ. The CDR3 nucleotides read TGTGCCAGCAGCCCCTCCTCGGATACGCAGTATTTT. Protein sequence: CASSPSSDTQYF.

This clone was seen once. The V and J genes are TRBV6-5 and TRBJ2-2; 7 bases align to TRBD1. From germline, CDR1 is MNHEY and CDR2 SVGAGI. The J segment lost 4 bases and the V segment lost 6 bases, leaving 5 bases of the junction unmatched. This CDR3 spans 14 amino acids. CDR3 sequence reads: CASRSSGGTGELFF. As DNA, the CDR3 is TGTGCCAGCAGATCGTCAGGGGGCACCGGGGAGCTGTTTTTT.

This clone was found a few times. The V and J genes are TRBV2 and TRBJ1-6; D remains ambiguous. V shed 1 base and J shed 10 bases, with 5 bases lying between them. The CDR3 runs to 12 residues. The germline V gene encodes CDR1 SNHLY and CDR2 FYNNEI. The DNA of the CDR3 is TGTGCCAGCAGTGAAGGGAACTCACCCCTCCACTTT. It codes for CASSEGNSPLHF.

The J gene is TRBJ2-7, the V gene TRBV10-1; D is ambiguous. CDR3 size: 13 residues. With 7 bases removed from V and 0 bases from J, the gap between germline ends came to 10 bases. CDR1 and CDR2 (germline): WNHNN, SYGVQD (reference sequence). The CDR3 protein is CASTQTSSYEQYF. CDR3 sequence (DNA): TGCGCCAGCACCCAGACCTCCTCCTACGAGCAGTACTTC.

CDR3 bases: TGTGCCAGCAGTTACTCGTGGGACAGGGGTTACGAGCAGTACTTC. Translated: CASSYSWDRGYEQYF. The V and J genes are TRBV6-5 and TRBJ2-7; 10 bases match TRBD1. Trimming cost V 0 bases and J 4 bases; bases outside gene matches: 3. CDR3 length equals 15 residues. Germline V lookup: CDR1 MNHEY, CDR2 SVGAGI.

The chain carries TRBV11-2 and TRBJ2-1; TRBD2 agrees at 12 bases. The CDR3 loop spans 16 amino acids. Germline values: CDR1 SGHAT, CDR2 FQNNGV. The V segment lost 3 bases and the J segment 3 bases; nucleotides outside the gene matches: 3. The CDR3 loop reads CASSFRTSGVYNEQFF. As DNA, the CDR3 is TGTGCCAGCAGCTTTCGGACTAGCGGGGTCTACAATGAGCAGTTCTTC.

The V and J genes are TRBV28 and TRBJ2-4, with a weak D call TRBD2 (5 bases). The CDR3 covers 14 residues. Germline V lookup: CDR1 MDHEN, CDR2 SYDVKM. Trimming took 7 bases from V and 5 from J, leaving 15 bases between them. CDR3 sequence (DNA): TGTGCCAGCACTGCCGGGATGCTCGAAAACATTCAGTACTTC. Amino acids: CASTAGMLENIQYF.

V gene TRBV27 combines with J gene TRBJ1-1; TRBD1 aligns across 10 bases. The germline gives CDR1 MNHEY, CDR2 SMNVEV (reference sequence). The CDR3 is 14 residues long. After removal of 0 bases from V and 10 bases from J, the junction contained 5 bases not matched to a gene. The CDR3 loop reads CASSLSGTGAAAFF. The CDR3 DNA is TGTGCCAGCAGTTTATCCGGGACAGGGGCCGCAGCTTTCTTT.

This rearrangement joins TRBV9 to TRBJ1-4; tentatively, D is TRBD1 (5 bases). The CDR3 runs 18 residues. Looked up from germline, CDR1 is SGDLS and CDR2 is YYNGEE. The germline V and J ends were trimmed by 3 bases and 0 bases, with 18 bases remaining between them. In DNA form, the CDR3 reads TGTGCCAGCAGCGAGGGACGTCAGGATCTCGCAACTAATGAAAAACTGTTTTTT. This translates into CASSEGRQDLATNEKLFF.

The chain uses TRBV6-1 and TRBJ1-1; D may be TRBD1 (5 bases). Trimming stripped 0 bases from V and 5 bases from J, with 10 bases between. The CDR3 is 14 amino acids. Germline V gene data show CDR1 as MNHNS and CDR2 as SASEGT. The CDR3 DNA reads as TGTGCCAGCAGTGAAGCGGGGGTGCTGACTGAAGCTTTCTTT. Amino acid sequence: CASSEAGVLTEAFF.

The genes are TRBV6-4 and TRBJ2-1, with D maybe TRBD2 (5 bases). The V end was cut by 0 bases, the J end by 9 bases, with 9 bases between. CDR1 and CDR2 (germline): MRHNA, SNTAGT. The CDR3 spans 13 residues. In DNA form, the CDR3 reads TGTGCCAGCAGTGACTCGGAGGTTGCTGAGCAGTTCTTC. Protein sequence: CASSDSEVAEQFF.

The chain recombines TRBV6-5 with TRBJ2-2; D not resolved. Between the trimmed V and J ends, which lost 2 bases and 7 bases, there was a span of 8 bases. The CDR3 consists of 13 residues. Germline V lookup: CDR1 MNHEY, CDR2 SVGAGI. DNA of the CDR3: TGTGCCAGCAGTTACCCCGTTGGCGGGGAGCTGTTTTTT. This codes for CASSYPVGGELFF.

The CDR3: CASSAPNYNEQFF. DNA for the CDR3: TGTGCCAGCAGCGCGCCGAACTACAATGAGCAGTTCTTC. The chain joins TRBV9 to TRBJ2-1, with D uncertain. The germline CDR1 and CDR2 sequences are SGDLS and YYNGEE. This CDR3 is 13 amino acids long. V shed 3 bases and J shed 3 bases, with 7 bases lying between them.

The chain carries TRBV7-3 and TRBJ2-7; D is uncertain. V lost 4 bases and J 3 bases, leaving 10 bases between the germline ends. The CDR3 consists of 13 residues. The germline gives CDR1 SGHTA, CDR2 FQGTGA. The CDR3 loop is CASSSSLGYEQYF. The CDR3 DNA sequence: TGTGCCAGCAGCTCCTCCTTGGGCTACGAGCAGTACTTC.

The chain carries TRBV7-8 and TRBJ1-1; the D gene is possibly TRBD1 (5 bases). The CDR3 consists of 16 residues. V was cut by 5 bases and J by 0 bases, with 16 bases left in between. Per germline, CDR1 SGHVS and CDR2 FQNEAQ. Here the CDR3 reads CASSVVGGNMNTEAFF. CDR3 coding DNA: TGTGCCAGCAGCGTCGTTGGGGGGAACATGAACACTGAAGCTTTCTTT.

This chain connects TRBV5-1 to TRBJ2-1, with a tentative D call TRBD2 (6 bases). Germline loops: CDR1 SGHRS, CDR2 YFSETQ. CDR3 length equals 14 residues. Trimming removed 3 bases from V and 4 bases from J, with 11 bases in between. CDR3 residues: CASSYPREYNEQFF. DNA for the CDR3: TGCGCCAGCAGCTACCCACGGGAGTACAATGAGCAGTTCTTC.